The T cell receptor beta chain under discussion was sequenced for a study of shared clonotypes between healthy human individuals. Broader study findings: Naive subsets tended to show greater estimated richness than memory subsets. The sampled material consisted only of blood, and tissue repertoires are likely to differ.

Deep-level running was used for the assay. Original processing notes: Junction-only immunoSEQ data arrived without quality scores, meaning filtering differed. Measured with immunoSEQ multiplex PCR; TCRdb has only the in-frame clones, and not every one. V and J calls and clone size are copied from that table; D and trimming were computed from the DNA. The table records millions of clones, 85% to 95% of them present only once. This clone was found a few times. The target antigen is unknown. Naivety among CD8 cells was defined by CD45RO negativity and positive CCR7 selection, thereby excluding terminally differentiated effector memory CD45RA+ cells. Specimen: naive CD8+ T cells sorted from blood. This receptor was obtained from a man in his late teens or twenties in good health.

CDR3 sequence: CASSRNTEAFF. The CDR3 nucleotides are TGTGCCAGTAGTCGGAACACTGAAGCTTTCTTT. V usage is TRBV19 and J usage is TRBJ1-1, with D unresolved. This CDR3 is built from 11 residues. Per the germline V gene, CDR1 is LNHDA and CDR2 is SQIVND (reference sequence). The V end lost 5 bases, the J end lost 1 base, and 2 bases lay between the germline ends.